Presented here are 15 T cell receptor beta chains from one specimen sequenced in a study of T cells in Graves' hyperthyroidism and ophthalmopathy. TCR beta CDR3 region amplification was performed from RNA transcripts. In the first-round RT-PCR of the TCR CDR3, the HTBI primer set was used. One entry per CDR3 protein, called by TCRdb with MiXCR from the multiplex PCR reads. Of approximately 490,000 distinct CDR3 sequences in the sample, under 25% were seen once. The specimen was blood. The receptors stem from a woman in her 70s with Graves' ophthalmopathy.

This chain joins TRBV2 and TRBJ2-7; perhaps TRBD1 as D (6 bases). The V end lost 6 bases, the J end lost 0 bases, and 15 bases lay between the germline ends. The CDR3 has 15 residues. Germline loops: CDR1 SNHLY, CDR2 FYNNEI. The CDR3 reads CASSSKQGISYEQYF. The CDR3 DNA sequence: TGTGCCAGCAGCTCGAAACAGGGAATCTCCTACGAGCAGTACTTC.

In its sample, this clonotype was seen many times. The V call is TRBV12-3 or TRBV12-4, the J call TRBJ1-1; D possibly corresponds to TRBD1 (5 bases). The V and J ends lost 6 bases and 1 base respectively, with 12 bases between them. This CDR3 is built from 14 residues. The CDR3 here is CASRQGPGNTEAFF. The DNA of the CDR3 is TGTGCCAGCAGGCAGGGTCCCGGGAACACTGAAGCTTTCTTT.

This clonotype appeared many times. The chain joins TRBV7-8 to TRBJ2-7; no firm D call. The CDR3 runs to 13 residues. CDR1 and CDR2 from the germline V gene are SGHVS and FQNEAQ. Trimming took off 1 base at V and 4 bases at J, with 8 bases between the two ends. This CDR3 reads CASSLVSPYEQYF. DNA for the CDR3: TGTGCCAGCAGCTTAGTGTCGCCGTACGAGCAGTACTTC.

This sequence joins TRBV11-1 and TRBJ2-7; 12 nucleotides agree with TRBD2. The ends lost 5 bases at V and 4 bases at J; junction bases unmatched: 9. Germline CDR1 SGHAT, CDR2 FQDESV (reference sequence). This CDR3 has 16 amino acids. CDR3 DNA sequence: TGTGCCAGCAGCCCCCGACTAGCGGGAGTCGCTTACGAGCAGTACTTC. As protein: CASSPRLAGVAYEQYF.

Ten or more counts support this clonotype. The chain joins TRBV28 to TRBJ1-5; 9 nucleotides match TRBD1. Germline CDR1 reads MDHEN; CDR2 reads SYDVKM. V dropped 5 bases and J dropped 2; count of bases not matched to a gene: 4. This CDR3 is built from 15 residues. CDR3 sequence reads: CASSVGQGGNQPQHF. CDR3 coding DNA: TGTGCCAGCAGTGTGGGACAGGGCGGCAATCAGCCCCAGCATTTT.

This clonotype came up a few times. V gene TRBV18 combines with J gene TRBJ2-2; the match to TRBD2 covers 8 bases. The germline gives CDR1 KGHSH, CDR2 LQKENI. V trimming: 2 bases; J trimming: 0 bases; junction bases outside the gene matches: 5. There are 17 residues in the CDR3. The CDR3 DNA reads TGTGCCAGCTCACCATGGGCTAGCGGGTCGAACACCGGGGAGCTGTTTTTT. It yields the protein CASSPWASGSNTGELFF.

A few counts support this clonotype. The V and J genes are TRBV3-1 and TRBJ2-1; D call uncertain. V shed 4 bases and J shed 9 bases, with 7 bases lying between them. The germline V gene encodes CDR1 LGHDT and CDR2 YNNKEL (reference sequence). CDR3 length: 11 amino acids. The CDR3 region has the DNA TGTGCCAGCAGCCTCCAGAGTGAGCAGTTCTTC. It translates to CASSLQSEQFF.

The sample holds many counts of this clonotype. The genes are TRBV10-3 and TRBJ1-2; possibly TRBD1 for D (6 bases). Germline V gene sequence: CDR1 ENHRY, CDR2 SYGVKD. The V end was cut by 2 bases, the J end by 3 bases, with 10 bases between. The CDR3 contains 14 residues. The CDR3 region is CAISEGDTYYGYTF. CDR3 DNA sequence: TGTGCCATCAGTGAGGGGGACACCTACTATGGCTACACCTTC.

Concerning this clonotype: A read error may produce the germline difference seen at one junction end. The V call is TRBV30, the J call TRBJ1-1; D gene uncertain. The CDR3 consists of 14 residues. Germline values: CDR1 GTSNPN, CDR2 SVGIG (reference sequence). The CDR3 coding sequence is TGTGCCTGGAGTCGCGGGAGAGGGAACATTGAAGCTTTCTTT. Protein: CAWSRGRGNIEAFF.

The rearrangement uses TRBV28 and TRBJ2-6, with no clear D. CDR3 length: 16 amino acids. Trimming took 5 bases from V and 2 from J, leaving 13 bases between them. CDR1 and CDR2 (germline): MDHEN, SYDVKM. The DNA for the CDR3 is TGTGCCAGCAGTACCCCGAGTCGGGCTGGGGCCAACGTCCTGACTTTC. Its protein is CASSTPSRAGANVLTF.

This clonotype has ten or more counts. The chain is built from TRBV3-1 and TRBJ1-1; D is undetermined. With 4 bases removed from V and 4 bases from J, the gap between germline ends came to 10 bases. There are 13 residues in the CDR3. In germline, CDR1 is LGHDT, CDR2 YNNKEL (reference sequence). In DNA, the CDR3 is TGTGCCAGCAGCCGGGATGGGAGCACTGAAGCTTTCTTT. Translating gives CASSRDGSTEAFF.

This clonotype has just a few counts. The chain combines TRBV19 with TRBJ2-1, with D perhaps TRBD2 (6 bases). The CDR3 runs to 11 residues. Deletions cut 3 bases from V and 9 bases from J, with 6 bases between. The V gene's germline CDR1 is LNHDA and CDR2 SQIVND (reference sequence). The CDR3 bases are TGTGCCAGTAGTATGGAGGGTGAGCAGTTCTTC. This encodes CASSMEGEQFF. The complete variable domain, with remaining parts taken from reference TRBV19 and TRBJ2-1, reads DGGITQSPKYLFRKEGQNVTLSCEQNLNHDAMYWYRQDPGQGLRLIYYSQIVNDFQKGDIAEGYSVSREKKESFPLTVTSAQKNPTAFYLCASSMEGEQFFGPGTRLTVL.

The table lists this clonotype with a few counts. The chain carries TRBV19 and TRBJ1-6, with 7 nucleotides matching TRBD1. Per germline, CDR1 LNHDA and CDR2 SQIVND (reference sequence). Unmatched junction bases numbered 10, after V lost 6 bases and J lost 5 bases. The CDR3 consists of 16 residues. The CDR3 is CASSFTGAVNNSPLHF. The CDR3 coding sequence is TGTGCCAGTAGCTTCACAGGGGCTGTGAATAATTCACCCCTCCACTTT.

V gene TRBV10-1 combines with J gene TRBJ1-1; 10 nucleotides align to TRBD1. V lost 5 bases to trimming and J lost 0 bases; unmatched junction nucleotides: 3. CDR1 and CDR2 from the germline V gene are WNHNN and SYGVQD (reference sequence). This CDR3 is built from 15 residues. CDR3 bases: TGCGCCAGCAGTCCCGGGACAGGGGTGAACACTGAAGCTTTCTTT. Protein: CASSPGTGVNTEAFF.

The V call is TRBV6-2 or TRBV6-3, the J call TRBJ2-3; TRBD2 agrees at 8 bases. The CDR3 length is 12 residues. CDR1 is MNHEY, CDR2 SVGEGT, per germline. V lost 6 bases and J lost 9; bases outside the gene matches: 5. CDR3 region: CASRLAGSTQYF. CDR3 DNA: TGTGCCAGCAGATTAGCGGGGAGCACGCAGTATTTT.